This entry lists 14 T cell receptor beta chains sequenced from one sample in a study of T cells in Graves' hyperthyroidism and ophthalmopathy. RNA transcripts served as the template for amplifying TCR beta CDR3 regions. The HTBI primer set served for first-round RT-PCR of the TCR CDR3. One entry per CDR3 protein results from TCRdb running MiXCR on the multiplex PCR reads. The sample has around 520,000 distinct CDR3 sequences; 14% are singletons. Specimen: blood. Receptors originate from a woman in her thirties or forties with Graves' hyperthyroidism.

The rearrangement links TRBV4-1 to TRBJ1-5; 8 bases agree with TRBD1. This CDR3 has 18 amino acids. V dropped 1 base and J dropped 4; count of bases not matched to a gene: 12. CDR1 is MGHRA and CDR2 is YSYEKL in the germline V gene. CDR3 coding DNA: TGCGCCAGCAGCCAAGCAGAGACAGGGGTTCTTAAGAATCAGCCCCAGCATTTT. Its protein product is CASSQAETGVLKNQPQHF.

This clonotype was seen more than once but under ten times. The CDR3 loop is CASSYSTGDYGYTF. CDR3 in DNA: TGTGCCAGCAGTTACTCGACAGGGGACTATGGCTACACCTTC. The chain is built from TRBV6-6 and TRBJ1-2, with 8 nucleotides matching TRBD1. With 0 bases clipped from V and 3 bases from J, the junction kept 0 bases outside the gene matches. CDR3 length: 14 residues. Germline V gene lookup returns CDR1 MNHNY and CDR2 SVGAGI (reference sequence).

This clonotype was picked up many times. This chain connects TRBV20-1 to TRBJ2-1, with 7 bases identical to TRBD1. Germline V gene sequence: CDR1 DFQATT, CDR2 SNEGSKA (reference sequence). Germline trimming cut 2 bases from V and 2 bases from J; bases unmatched to any gene: 6. The CDR3 loop spans 15 amino acids. CDR3 protein: CSARPSGQAYNEQFF. The CDR3 nucleotides are TGCAGTGCTAGACCATCCGGACAGGCCTACAATGAGCAGTTCTTC.

This clonotype was detected many times. V is TRBV5-1 and J is TRBJ2-7; tentative D call: TRBD2 (5 bases). Germline lookup yields CDR1 SGHRS and CDR2 YFSETQ. The CDR3 has 14 amino acids. Trimming took 4 bases from V and 2 from J, leaving 13 bases between them. The CDR3 nucleotides read TGCGCCAGCAGCCCGGCCCCCGGGGCCTACGAGCAGTACTTC. As protein: CASSPAPGAYEQYF.

Ten or more counts support this clonotype. The chain couples TRBV6-6 to TRBJ1-1; D unresolved. V was trimmed by 2 bases and J by 8 bases, leaving 6 bases between them. This CDR3 comprises 11 residues. Germline V gene sequence: CDR1 MNHNY, CDR2 SVGAGI (reference sequence). The CDR3 bases are TGTGCCAGCAGTTACATGGGGGAAGCTTTCTTT. This sequence encodes CASSYMGEAFF.

This clonotype was recorded once. CDR3 residues: CASSYSTGSSGNTIYF. CDR3 coding DNA: TGCGCCAGCAGCTACTCGACAGGGAGCTCTGGAAACACCATATATTTT. This chain joins TRBV5-1 and TRBJ1-3; 7 bases agree with TRBD1. From germline, CDR1 is SGHRS and CDR2 YFSETQ. The CDR3 contains 16 residues. V shed 3 bases, J shed 0 bases, and the junction held 6 bases outside the gene matches.

For this clonotype: The junction shows a germline mismatch at one end, possibly a read error. The chain uses TRBV28 and TRBJ1-2; D may be TRBD1 (6 bases). The CDR3 length is 16 residues. CDR1 and CDR2 from the germline V gene are MDHEN and SYDVKM. The chain's CDR3 is CASSPQRGGPNYGHTF. The CDR3 coding sequence is TGTGCCAGCAGTCCCCAGCGAGGGGGTCCTAACTATGGCCACACCTTC.

In its sample, this clonotype was seen many times. At one boundary the junction diverges from the germline segment, which might be a read error. The rearrangement joins TRBV5-1 to TRBJ2-1; no firm D call. The CDR3 spans 12 residues. The germline V gene has CDR1 SGHRS and CDR2 YFSETQ. The chain's CDR3 is CASSPGGGEQFF. CDR3 nucleotides: TGTGCCAGCAGCCCAGGTGGTGGTGAGCAGTTCTTC.

This sequence joins TRBV7-9 and TRBJ1-5; the D gene is possibly TRBD1 (5 bases). The V end was cut by 4 bases, the J end by 4 bases, with 11 bases between. The CDR3 has 14 residues. Germline V gene sequence: CDR1 SEHNR, CDR2 FQNEAQ (reference sequence). The CDR3: CASSSTRVNQPQHF. DNA for the CDR3: TGTGCCAGCAGCTCAACCAGGGTAAATCAGCCCCAGCATTTT.

This clonotype appeared many times. This chain joins TRBV28 and TRBJ2-1; a weak D match, TRBD2 (6 bases). CDR1 is MDHEN, CDR2 SYDVKM, per germline. The length of the CDR3 is 15 residues. Trimming left V 6 bases short and J 8 bases short, with 20 bases between. Here the CDR3 reads CASSPSGPSFDEQFF. The CDR3 region has the DNA TGTGCCAGCAGCCCGAGCGGGCCGTCGTTTGATGAGCAGTTCTTC.

This clonotype appeared many times. The chain links TRBV7-6 to TRBJ2-7, with D maybe TRBD2 (5 bases). The germline CDR1 and CDR2 sequences are SGHVS and FNYEAQ. The V end lost 5 bases, the J end lost 0 bases, and 11 bases lay between the germline ends. The CDR3 loop spans 14 amino acids. The CDR3 protein is CASSQAENSYEQYF. The CDR3 region has the DNA TGTGCCAGCAGCCAAGCGGAGAACTCCTACGAGCAGTACTTC.

This clonotype appeared many times. The chain is built from TRBV28 and TRBJ2-7; 10 bases match TRBD1. The trim removed 6 bases at V and 2 bases at J, leaving 4 bases unmatched. This CDR3 region has 14 residues. The V gene's germline CDR1 is MDHEN and CDR2 SYDVKM. The CDR3 loop reads CASRSGQGTYEQYF. DNA for the CDR3: TGTGCCAGCAGATCGGGACAGGGGACCTACGAGCAGTACTTC. The full variable domain, in which reference TRBV28 and TRBJ2-7 provide the parts outside the CDR3, is DVKVTQSSRYLVKRTGEKVFLECVQDMDHENMFWYRQDPGLGLRLIYFSYDVKMKEKGDIPEGYSVSREKKERFSLILESASTNQTSMYLCASRSGQGTYEQYFGPGTRLTVT.

CDR3 sequence reads: CASSPSGATATNEKLFF. The DNA of the CDR3 is TGTGCCAGCAGCCCAAGCGGGGCGACTGCAACTAATGAAAAACTGTTTTTT. The chain recombines TRBV7-8 with TRBJ1-4, with D perhaps matching TRBD1 (5 bases). In germline, CDR1 is SGHVS, CDR2 FQNEAQ. Trimming pared 5 bases from V and 0 bases from J, leaving 16 bases between. This CDR3 has 17 residues.

This clonotype was counted a single time. The chain links TRBV4-2 to TRBJ2-1; the D is unclear. The CDR3 spans 15 residues. V was clipped by 0 bases and J by 5 bases, with 11 bases between them. CDR1 is LGHNA, CDR2 YNFKEQ, per germline. CDR3 loop: CASSQEFGGNNEQFF. Written as DNA, the CDR3 is TGTGCCAGCAGCCAAGAGTTCGGCGGAAACAATGAGCAGTTCTTC.